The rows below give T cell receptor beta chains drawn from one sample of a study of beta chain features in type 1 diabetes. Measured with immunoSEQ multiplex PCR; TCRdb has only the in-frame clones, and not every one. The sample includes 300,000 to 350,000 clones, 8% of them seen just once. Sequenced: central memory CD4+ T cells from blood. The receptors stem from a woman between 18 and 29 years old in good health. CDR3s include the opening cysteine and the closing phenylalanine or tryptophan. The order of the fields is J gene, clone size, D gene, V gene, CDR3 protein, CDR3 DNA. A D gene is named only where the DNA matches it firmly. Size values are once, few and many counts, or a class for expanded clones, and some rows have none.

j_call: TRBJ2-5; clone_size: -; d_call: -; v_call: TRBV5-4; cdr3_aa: CASSLVSGGGWETQYF; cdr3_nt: TGTGCCAGCAGCTTGGTTTCCGGGGGCGGATGGGAGACCCAGTACTTC
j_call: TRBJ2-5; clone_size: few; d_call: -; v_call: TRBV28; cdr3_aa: CATAGTARETQYF; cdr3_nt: TGTGCCACCGCCGGGACGGCCAGGGAGACCCAGTACTTC
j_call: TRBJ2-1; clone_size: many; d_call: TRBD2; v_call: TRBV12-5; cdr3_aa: CASGVGLAGGPGWTYNEQFF; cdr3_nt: TGTGCTAGTGGGGTAGGACTAGCGGGAGGGCCTGGTTGGACCTACAATGAGCAGTTCTTC
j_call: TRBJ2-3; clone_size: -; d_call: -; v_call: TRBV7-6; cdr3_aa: CASSLNKAITDTQYF; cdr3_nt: TGTGCCAGCAGCTTAAACAAAGCAATCACAGATACGCAGTATTTT
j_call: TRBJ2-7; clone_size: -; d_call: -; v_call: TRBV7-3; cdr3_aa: CASSLGDGGHEQYF; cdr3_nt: TGTGCCAGCAGCTTAGGGGACGGAGGGCACGAGCAGTACTTC
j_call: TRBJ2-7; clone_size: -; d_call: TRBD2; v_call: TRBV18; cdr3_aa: CASSPGASGRPSYEQYF; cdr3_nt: TGTGCCAGCTCACCCGGAGCTAGCGGGAGGCCCTCCTACGAGCAGTACTTC
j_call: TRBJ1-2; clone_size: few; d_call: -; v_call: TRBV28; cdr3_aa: CASSFSQTNYGYTF; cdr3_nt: TGTGCCAGCAGCTTTAGCCAGACTAACTATGGCTACACCTTC
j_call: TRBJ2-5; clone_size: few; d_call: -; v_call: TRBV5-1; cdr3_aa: CASSLGRLLEQETQYF; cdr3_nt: TGCGCCAGCAGCTTGGGACGCCTTTTAGAACAAGAGACCCAGTACTTC
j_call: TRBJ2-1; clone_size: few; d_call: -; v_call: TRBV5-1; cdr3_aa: CASSLEYEQFF; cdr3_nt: TGCGCCAGCAGCTTGGAATATGAGCAGTTCTTC
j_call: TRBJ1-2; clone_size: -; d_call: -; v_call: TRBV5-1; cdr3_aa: CASSLDTGSYGYTF; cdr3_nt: TGCGCCAGCAGCTTGGACACAGGGAGCTATGGCTACACCTTC
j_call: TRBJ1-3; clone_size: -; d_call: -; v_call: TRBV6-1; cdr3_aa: CASSERAGNTIYF; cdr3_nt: TGTGCCAGCAGTGAACGGGCAGGAAACACCATATATTTT
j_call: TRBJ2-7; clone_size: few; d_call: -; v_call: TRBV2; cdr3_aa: CASSEIGTRGEQYF; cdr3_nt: TGTGCCAGCAGTGAAATTGGGACCCGAGGCGAGCAGTACTTC
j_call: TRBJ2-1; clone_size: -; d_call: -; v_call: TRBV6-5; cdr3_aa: CASSSAGSLVIGEQFF; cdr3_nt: TGTGCCAGCAGTTCCGCCGGATCTCTAGTAATCGGAGAGCAGTTCTTC
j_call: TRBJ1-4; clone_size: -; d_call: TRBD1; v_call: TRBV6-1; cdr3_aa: CASSRQGAVEKLFF; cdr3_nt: TGTGCCAGCAGTCGACAGGGGGCTGTTGAAAAACTGTTTTTT
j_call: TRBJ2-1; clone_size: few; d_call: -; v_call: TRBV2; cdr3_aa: CASSRLGYNEQFF; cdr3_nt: TGTGCCAGCAGTCGCCTGGGGTACAATGAGCAGTTCTTC
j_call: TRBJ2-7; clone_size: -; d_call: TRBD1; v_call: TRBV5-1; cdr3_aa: CASSTGQTVYEQYF; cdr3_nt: TGCGCCAGCAGCACGGGACAGACTGTCTACGAGCAGTACTTC
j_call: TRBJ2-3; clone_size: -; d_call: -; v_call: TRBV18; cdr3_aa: CASSQRSGRTDTQYF; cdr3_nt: TGTGCCAGCTCACAACGAAGCGGGCGCACAGATACGCAGTATTTT
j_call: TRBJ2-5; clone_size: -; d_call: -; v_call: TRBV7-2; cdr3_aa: CASSFGGQQETQYF; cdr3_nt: TGTGCCAGCAGCTTTGGCGGGCAACAAGAGACCCAGTACTTC
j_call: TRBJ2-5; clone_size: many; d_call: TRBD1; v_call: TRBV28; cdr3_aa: CASSSKTGWTQYF; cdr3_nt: TGTGCCAGCAGTTCAAAGACAGGGTGGACCCAGTACTTC
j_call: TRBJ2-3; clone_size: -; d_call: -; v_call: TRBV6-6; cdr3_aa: CASGTTDTQYF; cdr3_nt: TGTGCCAGCGGGACCACAGATACGCAGTATTTT
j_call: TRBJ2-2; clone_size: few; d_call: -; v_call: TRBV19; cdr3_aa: CASSPRTGELFF; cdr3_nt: TGTGCCAGTAGTCCGCGTACCGGGGAGCTGTTTTTT
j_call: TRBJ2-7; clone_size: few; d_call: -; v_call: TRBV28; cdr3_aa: CASSLGYEQYF; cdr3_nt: TGTGCCAGCAGTTTGGGTTACGAGCAGTACTTC
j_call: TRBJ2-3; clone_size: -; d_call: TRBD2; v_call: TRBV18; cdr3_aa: CASSPPGLAADTQYF; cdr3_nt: TGTGCCAGCTCACCACCTGGACTAGCGGCAGATACGCAGTATTTT
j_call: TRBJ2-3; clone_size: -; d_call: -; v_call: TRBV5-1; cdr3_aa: CASSLQGSTDTQYF; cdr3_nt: TGCGCCAGCAGCTTGCAGGGTAGCACAGATACGCAGTATTTT
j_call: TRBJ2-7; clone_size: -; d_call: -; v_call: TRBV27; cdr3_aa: CASSSQIGNEQYF; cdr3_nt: TGTGCCAGCAGTTCCCAGATCGGCAACGAGCAGTACTTC
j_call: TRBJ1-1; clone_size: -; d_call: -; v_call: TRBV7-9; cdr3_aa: CASSNYATATWEAFF; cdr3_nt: TGTGCCAGCAGCAACTATGCGACAGCCACCTGGGAAGCTTTCTTT
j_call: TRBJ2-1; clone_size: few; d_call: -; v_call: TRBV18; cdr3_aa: CASSPDMQQFF; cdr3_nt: TGTGCCAGCTCACCGGACATGCAGCAGTTCTTC
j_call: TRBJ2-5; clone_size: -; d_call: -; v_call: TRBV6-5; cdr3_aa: CASSYSRRRGQETQYF; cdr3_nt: TGTGCCAGCAGTTACTCAAGGAGGAGGGGGCAAGAGACCCAGTACTTC
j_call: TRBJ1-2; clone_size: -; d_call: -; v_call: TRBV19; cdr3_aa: CASSALSGRTNYGYTF; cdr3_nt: TGTGCCAGTAGTGCCCTATCCGGCCGGACAAACTATGGCTACACCTTC
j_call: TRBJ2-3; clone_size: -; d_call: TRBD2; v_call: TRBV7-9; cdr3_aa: CASSSKYLAGKDTQYF; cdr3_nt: TGTGCCAGCAGCTCAAAGTACCTAGCGGGAAAAGATACGCAGTATTTT
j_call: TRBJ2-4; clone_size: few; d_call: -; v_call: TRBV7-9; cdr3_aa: CASSSSGGNIQYF; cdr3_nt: TGTGCCAGCAGCTCCAGCGGAGGAAACATTCAGTACTTC
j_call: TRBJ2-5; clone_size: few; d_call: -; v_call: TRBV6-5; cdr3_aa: CASSSDLGETQYF; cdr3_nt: TGTGCCAGCAGTTCCGACCTAGGAGAGACCCAGTACTTC
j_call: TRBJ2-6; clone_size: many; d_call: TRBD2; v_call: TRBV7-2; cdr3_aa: CASSFKGGLAGSGANVLTF; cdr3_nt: TGTGCCAGCAGCTTCAAAGGGGGACTAGCTGGCTCTGGGGCCAACGTCCTGACTTTC
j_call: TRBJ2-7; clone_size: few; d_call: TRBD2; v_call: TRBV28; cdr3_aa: CASSLLGLAGGRKIGEQYF; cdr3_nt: TGTGCCAGCAGTTTGCTCGGACTAGCGGGAGGGAGGAAGATTGGCGAGCAGTACTTC
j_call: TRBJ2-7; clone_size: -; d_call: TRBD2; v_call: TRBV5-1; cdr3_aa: CASSPGLAVYEQYF; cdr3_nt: TGCGCCAGCAGCCCGGGACTAGCGGTTTACGAGCAGTACTTC
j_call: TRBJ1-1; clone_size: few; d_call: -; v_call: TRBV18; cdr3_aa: CASRLGQNTEAFF; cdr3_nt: TGTGCCAGCCGATTGGGACAGAACACTGAAGCTTTCTTT
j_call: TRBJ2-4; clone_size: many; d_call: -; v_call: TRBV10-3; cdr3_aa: CAISGGEGWSIQYF; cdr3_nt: TGTGCCATCAGTGGCGGCGAGGGTTGGAGCATTCAGTACTTC